These 27 T cell receptor beta chains came from one sample sequenced in a study of T cell changes during pregnancy in multiple sclerosis. Libraries were prepared by immunoSEQ multiplex PCR; TCRdb keeps only in-frame clonotypes and omits some of them. The table lists around 34,000 clones, 90% of them singletons. Sequencing used CD8+ T cells from peripheral blood mononuclear cells, obtained before pregnancy. The receptors stem from a female donor with multiple sclerosis, enrolled in a pregnancy study.

J is TRBJ2-7 and V is TRBV27; 7 bases align to TRBD2. Looked up from germline, CDR1 is MNHEY and CDR2 is SMNVEV (reference sequence). The V segment lost 2 bases and the J segment 5 bases; nucleotides outside the gene matches: 9. The CDR3 length is 15 residues. CDR3 loop: CASSLSGRGRNEQYF. The CDR3 DNA follows: TGTGCCAGCAGTTTAAGTGGGAGGGGTCGGAACGAGCAGTACTTC.

The V call is TRBV28, the J call TRBJ2-7, with 9 bases identical to TRBD1. Germline assignment: CDR1 MDHEN and CDR2 SYDVKM. This CDR3 region has 18 residues. J lost 3 bases, V lost 3 bases, and 15 bases had no gene match. This CDR3 reads CASSFRVQGAIQGYEQYF. CDR3 DNA: TGTGCCAGCAGTTTCAGGGTACAGGGGGCCATCCAAGGCTACGAGCAGTACTTC.

The chain carries TRBV29-1 and TRBJ2-7; D gene ambiguous. The length of the CDR3 is 11 residues. Germline values: CDR1 SQVTM, CDR2 ANQGSEA. Trimming shortened V by 4 bases and J by 4 bases, and 8 bases separated the two germline ends. CDR3 in amino acids: CSVVSGYEQYF. For the CDR3, the DNA is TGCAGCGTTGTATCAGGTTACGAGCAGTACTTC.

The chain is built from TRBV10-3 and TRBJ2-2, with a tentative D call TRBD1 (6 bases). The CDR3 is 15 residues long. Germline V gene lookup returns CDR1 ENHRY and CDR2 SYGVKD. Trimming stripped 7 bases from V and 0 bases from J, with 12 bases between. The CDR3 loop reads CAIKEDRANTGELFF. In DNA form, the CDR3 reads TGTGCCATCAAAGAGGACAGAGCGAACACCGGGGAGCTGTTTTTT.

V gene TRBV19 combines with J gene TRBJ2-3, with D possibly being TRBD1 (6 bases). Germline-derived CDR1 and CDR2 are LNHDA and SQIVND (reference sequence). This CDR3 has 15 amino acids. V gave up 3 bases and J gave up 4 bases, with 14 bases separating them. CDR3 protein: CASSIWGQDADTQYF. The DNA of the CDR3 is TGTGCCAGTAGTATCTGGGGGCAGGACGCAGATACGCAGTATTTT.

The V call is TRBV27, the J call TRBJ1-2, with 7 bases lining up with TRBD1. This CDR3 has 17 residues. The germline V gene has CDR1 MNHEY and CDR2 SMNVEV (reference sequence). Trimming at V came to 0 bases and at J to 3 bases, leaving 10 bases not matched to a gene. The CDR3 loop reads CASSLSRATGAHYGYTF. The CDR3 coding sequence is TGTGCCAGCAGTTTATCGCGAGCTACAGGGGCCCACTATGGCTACACCTTC.

This sequence joins TRBV5-1 and TRBJ2-7; weak D call: TRBD2 (6 bases). CDR3 size: 15 residues. CDR1 is SGHRS, CDR2 YFSETQ, per germline. V was shortened by 4 bases and J by 0 bases, with 14 bases between the two germline ends. The CDR3 nucleotides read TGCGCCAGCAGCACTATAGGCGGGGACTCCTACGAGCAGTACTTC. It encodes CASSTIGGDSYEQYF.

V usage is TRBV11-2 and J usage is TRBJ2-7; 7 bases are a match to TRBD2. Trimming at V came to 0 bases and at J to 3 bases, leaving 5 bases not matched to a gene. This CDR3 comprises 15 residues. Germline CDR1 reads SGHAT; CDR2 reads FQNNGV. The CDR3 protein is CASSLDTGGFYEQYF. The CDR3 DNA follows: TGTGCCAGCAGCTTAGATACGGGAGGATTCTACGAGCAGTACTTC. Complete variable domain (other parts from reference TRBV11-2 and TRBJ2-7): EAGVAQSPRYKIIEKRQSVAFWCNPISGHATLYWYQQILGQGPKLLIQFQNNGVVDDSQLPKDRFSAERLKGVDSTLKIQPAKLEDSAVYLCASSLDTGGFYEQYFGPGTRLTVT.

The V gene is TRBV5-1, the J gene TRBJ2-5; 10 bases are shared with TRBD1. Germline values: CDR1 SGHRS, CDR2 YFSETQ. The CDR3 is 15 amino acids. The V segment lost 4 bases and the J segment 4 bases; nucleotides outside the gene matches: 7. The chain's CDR3 is CASSIPWTGGETQYF. The CDR3, as DNA: TGCGCCAGCAGCATACCGTGGACAGGGGGAGAGACCCAGTACTTC.

The CDR3 is CAWTGTDYGYTF. The CDR3 DNA is TGTGCCTGGACCGGGACAGACTATGGCTACACCTTC. The J gene is TRBJ1-2, the V gene TRBV30; 7 positions agree with TRBD1. The CDR3 is 12 amino acids. CDR1 and CDR2 from the germline V gene are GTSNPN and SVGIG (reference sequence). V was clipped by 4 bases and J by 3 bases; unmatched bases: 2.

The chain's CDR3 is CASSPNRAGTNIQYF. The CDR3 DNA reads TGTGCCAGCAGCCCCAACAGGGCCGGCACAAACATTCAGTACTTC. The chain recombines TRBV7-9 with TRBJ2-4, with D possibly matching TRBD1 (6 bases). The CDR3 totals 15 residues. The germline gives CDR1 SEHNR, CDR2 FQNEAQ (reference sequence). V lost 5 bases, J lost 6 bases, and 17 bases lay in between.

This sequence joins TRBV7-9 and TRBJ2-7, with TRBD2 matching 11 bases. After removal of 5 bases from V and 2 bases from J, the junction contained 8 bases not matched to a gene. This CDR3 comprises 16 residues. Germline CDR1 SEHNR, CDR2 FQNEAQ (reference sequence). The CDR3 bases are TGTGCCAGCAGCGCCAATAGCGGGAGGGCTGCCTACGAGCAGTACTTC. Its protein product is CASSANSGRAAYEQYF.

The chain is built from TRBV19 and TRBJ1-1, with D perhaps TRBD1 (5 bases). This CDR3 is built from 15 residues. V was clipped by 2 bases and J by 0 bases, with 10 bases between them. CDR1 is LNHDA and CDR2 is SQIVND in the germline V gene (reference sequence). The CDR3 region has the DNA TGTGCCAGTAGTATAATGACAGACATGAACACTGAAGCTTTCTTT. Translating gives CASSIMTDMNTEAFF.

On this clone itself: The same CDR3 is also encoded by other DNA sequences in this sample. V is TRBV27 and J is TRBJ2-1; unclear D gene. CDR1 MNHEY and CDR2 SMNVEV come from the germline V gene (reference sequence). This CDR3 region has 13 residues. V was clipped by 2 bases and J by 4 bases, with 6 bases between them. The CDR3 protein is CASSLGRYNEQFF. Here the CDR3 DNA reads TGTGCCAGCAGTTTAGGGCGTTACAATGAGCAGTTCTTC.

Here the CDR3 DNA reads TGCGCCAGCAGCCAAGATAGCCCCCCCGCCAAAAACATTCAGTACTTC. Translating gives CASSQDSPPAKNIQYF. The chain employs TRBV4-3 and TRBJ2-4; D call uncertain. From germline, CDR1 is LGHNA and CDR2 YSLEER. The V end lost 0 bases, the J end lost 1 base, and 10 bases lay between the germline ends. CDR3 length: 16 amino acids.

This chain connects TRBV5-6 to TRBJ2-5; perhaps TRBD2 as D (6 bases). Per germline, CDR1 SGHDT and CDR2 YYEEEE. The CDR3 consists of 14 residues. Deletions cut 1 base from V and 5 bases from J, with 12 bases between. CDR3 DNA sequence: TGTGCCAGCAGCTTGAAGGGGAGGAGGGAGACCCAGTACTTC. It yields the protein CASSLKGRRETQYF. Complete variable domain (other parts from reference TRBV5-6 and TRBJ2-5): DAGVTQSPTHLIKTRGQQVTLRCSPKSGHDTVSWYQQALGQGPQFIFQYYEEEERQRGNFPDRFSGHQFPNYSSELNVNALLLGDSALYLCASSLKGRRETQYFGPGTRLLVL.

The V gene is TRBV11-3, the J gene TRBJ2-1; tentative D call: TRBD2 (5 bases). With 5 bases removed from V and 10 bases from J, the gap between germline ends came to 24 bases. This CDR3 region has 16 residues. Germline V gene lookup returns CDR1 SGHNT and CDR2 YENEEA. CDR3 loop: CASSPTPSQVPKEQFF. The CDR3 DNA is TGTGCCAGCAGCCCAACCCCTAGCCAGGTTCCCAAAGAGCAGTTCTTC. The whole variable domain, remainder taken from reference TRBV11-3 and TRBJ2-1, is EAGVVQSPRYKIIEKKQPVAFWCNPISGHNTLYWYLQNLGQGPELLIRYENEEAVDDSQLPKDRFSAERLKGVDSTLKIQPAELGDSAVYLCASSPTPSQVPKEQFFGPGTRLTVL.

The V call is TRBV5-1, the J call TRBJ2-7; the D gene is possibly TRBD1 (5 bases). The germline gives CDR1 SGHRS, CDR2 YFSETQ. The CDR3 is made up of 15 amino acids. Trimming took 0 bases from V and 4 from J, leaving 14 bases between them. This CDR3 reads CASSLESDTDYEQYF. CDR3 coding DNA: TGCGCCAGCAGCTTGGAATCGGACACCGATTACGAGCAGTACTTC.

The chain recombines TRBV28 with TRBJ1-4; unclear D gene. The V end was cut by 8 bases, the J end by 5 bases, with 12 bases between. CDR1 and CDR2 from the germline V gene are MDHEN and SYDVKM. The CDR3 has 13 residues. The CDR3, as DNA: TGTGCCAGCGCGGTCCCCGCAAATGAAAAACTGTTTTTT. Translated: CASAVPANEKLFF.

This chain links TRBV6-6 with TRBJ1-1; D remains ambiguous. The CDR3 is 12 residues long. CDR1 is MNHNY and CDR2 is SVGAGI in the germline V gene (reference sequence). V lost 6 bases to trimming and J lost 3 bases, with 8 bases between them. Here the CDR3 reads CASRPTDTEAFF. The DNA of the CDR3 is TGTGCCAGCAGACCTACTGACACTGAAGCTTTCTTT.

The V call is TRBV5-3, the J call TRBJ1-3; 7 bases agree with TRBD1. TRBV5-3 is classed as an ORF, of uncertain function. The CDR3 contains 14 residues. Unmatched junction bases numbered 3, after V lost 4 bases and J lost 2 bases. The CDR3 reads CARSGDRAGNTIYF. The CDR3, as DNA: TGTGCCAGAAGCGGAGACAGGGCTGGAAACACCATATATTTT.

This rearrangement joins TRBV7-9 to TRBJ1-1; possibly TRBD1 for D (6 bases). The V end was cut by 5 bases, the J end by 3 bases, with 13 bases between. There are 14 residues in the CDR3. The germline CDR1 and CDR2 sequences are SEHNR and FQNEAQ (reference sequence). The CDR3 reads CASSPDRHYTEAFF. The CDR3 nucleotides read TGTGCCAGCAGCCCCGACAGGCATTACACTGAAGCTTTCTTT.

The chain carries TRBV4-3 and TRBJ1-4; D is ambiguous. This CDR3 region has 15 residues. V lost 5 bases and J lost 0, with 10 bases in between. Germline V gene lookup returns CDR1 LGHNA and CDR2 YSLEER. The CDR3 nucleotides read TGCGCCAGCAGCTGGCTTGAAACAACTAATGAAAAACTGTTTTTT. It encodes CASSWLETTNEKLFF.

The chain couples TRBV6-5 to TRBJ2-6, with TRBD2 as a possible D gene (5 bases). The CDR3 is 15 residues long. Between the trimmed V and J ends, which lost 6 bases and 3 bases, there was a span of 12 bases. Germline V CDR1 and CDR2: MNHEY, SVGAGI. The DNA of the CDR3 is TGTGCCAGCAGCGACATGGGAGATGGGGCCAACGTCCTGACTTTC. Encoded protein: CASSDMGDGANVLTF.

The chain joins TRBV19 to TRBJ2-7, with 12 bases matching TRBD2. V dropped 7 bases and J dropped 4; count of bases not matched to a gene: 5. Per the germline V gene, CDR1 is LNHDA and CDR2 is SQIVND (reference sequence). The CDR3 sequence is 14 residues long. The CDR3 coding sequence is TGTGCCAGTACTCTAGCGGGGGGGCCATACGAGCAGTACTTC. The encoded protein is CASTLAGGPYEQYF.

This rearrangement joins TRBV7-9 to TRBJ2-5; unclear D gene. Deletions cut 1 base from V and 5 bases from J, with 8 bases between. Per the germline V gene, CDR1 is SEHNR and CDR2 is FQNEAQ (reference sequence). The length of the CDR3 is 13 residues. Written as DNA, the CDR3 is TGTGCCAGCAGCTTAGATTACTCGGAGACCCAGTACTTC. This sequence encodes CASSLDYSETQYF. The whole variable domain, remainder taken from reference TRBV7-9 and TRBJ2-5, is DTGVSQNPRHKITKRGQNVTFRCDPISEHNRLYWYRQTLGQGPEFLTYFQNEAQLEKSRLLSDRFSAERPKGSFSTLEIQRTEQGDSAMYLCASSLDYSETQYFGPGTRLLVL.

J is TRBJ2-1 and V is TRBV7-2; D not resolved. This CDR3 is built from 15 residues. Germline assignment: CDR1 SGHTA and CDR2 FQGNSA. V was cut by 3 bases and J by 2 bases, with 11 bases left in between. The CDR3 loop is CASSFDSPAYNEQFF. CDR3 sequence (DNA): TGTGCCAGCAGCTTTGACTCCCCGGCCTACAATGAGCAGTTCTTC.